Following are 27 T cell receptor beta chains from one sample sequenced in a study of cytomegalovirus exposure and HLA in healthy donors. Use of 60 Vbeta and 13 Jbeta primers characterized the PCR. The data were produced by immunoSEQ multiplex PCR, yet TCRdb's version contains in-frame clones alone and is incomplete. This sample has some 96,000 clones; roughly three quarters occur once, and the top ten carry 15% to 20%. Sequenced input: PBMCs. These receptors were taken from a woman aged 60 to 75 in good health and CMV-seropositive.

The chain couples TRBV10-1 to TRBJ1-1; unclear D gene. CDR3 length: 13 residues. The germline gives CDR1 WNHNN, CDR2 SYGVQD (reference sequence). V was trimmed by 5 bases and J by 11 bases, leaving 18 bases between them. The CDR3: CASSTGSGVSAFF. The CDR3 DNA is TGCGCCAGCAGTACGGGATCCGGCGTAAGCGCTTTCTTT.

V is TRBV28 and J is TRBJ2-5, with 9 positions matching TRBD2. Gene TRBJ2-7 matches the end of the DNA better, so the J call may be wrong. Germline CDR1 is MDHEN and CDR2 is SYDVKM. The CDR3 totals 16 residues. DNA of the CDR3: TGTGCCAGCAGTCGACTCCTAGCGGGGAAAACCTACGAGCAGTACTTC. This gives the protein CASSRLLAGKTYEQYF.

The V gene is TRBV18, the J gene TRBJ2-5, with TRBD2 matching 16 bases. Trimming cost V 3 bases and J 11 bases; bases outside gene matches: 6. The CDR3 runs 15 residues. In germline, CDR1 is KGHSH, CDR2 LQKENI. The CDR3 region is CASSPGLAGGKEQYF. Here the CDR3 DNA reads TGTGCCAGCTCACCGGGACTAGCGGGAGGGAAAGAGCAGTACTTC. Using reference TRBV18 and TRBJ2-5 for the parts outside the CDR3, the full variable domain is NAGVMQNPRHLVRRRGQEARLRCSPMKGHSHVYWYRQLPEEGLKFMVYLQKENIIDESGMPKERFSAEFPKEGPSILRIQQVVRGDSAAYFCASSPGLAGGKEQYFGPGTRLLVL.

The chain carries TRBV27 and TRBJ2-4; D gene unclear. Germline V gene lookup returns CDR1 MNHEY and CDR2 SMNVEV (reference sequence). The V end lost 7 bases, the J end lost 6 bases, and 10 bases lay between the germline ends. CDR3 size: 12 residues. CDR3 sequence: CASINRRNIQYF. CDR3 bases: TGTGCCAGCATTAACAGAAGAAACATTCAGTACTTC.

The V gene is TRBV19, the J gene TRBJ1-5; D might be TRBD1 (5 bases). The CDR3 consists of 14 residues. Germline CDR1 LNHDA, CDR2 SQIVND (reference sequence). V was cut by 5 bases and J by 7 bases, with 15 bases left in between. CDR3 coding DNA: TGTGCCAGTAGTCCAGGGCCAGGCGGACAGCCCCAGCATTTT. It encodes CASSPGPGGQPQHF.

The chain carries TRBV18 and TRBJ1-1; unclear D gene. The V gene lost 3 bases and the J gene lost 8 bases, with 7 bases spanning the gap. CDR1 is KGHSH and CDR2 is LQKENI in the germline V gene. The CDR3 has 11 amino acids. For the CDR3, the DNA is TGTGCCAGCTCACCCCGCGCCGAAGCTTTCTTT. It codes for CASSPRAEAFF.

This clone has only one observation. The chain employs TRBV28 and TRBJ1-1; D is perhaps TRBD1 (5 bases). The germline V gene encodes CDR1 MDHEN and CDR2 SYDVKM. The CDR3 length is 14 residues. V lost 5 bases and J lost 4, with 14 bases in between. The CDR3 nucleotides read TGTGCCAGCAGTCCGGGGGGGGGAGGCACTGAAGCTTTCTTT. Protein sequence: CASSPGGGGTEAFF.

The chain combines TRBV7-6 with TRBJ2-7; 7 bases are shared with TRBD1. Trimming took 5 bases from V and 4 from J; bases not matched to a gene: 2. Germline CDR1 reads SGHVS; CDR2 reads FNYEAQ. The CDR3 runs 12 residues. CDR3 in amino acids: CASSHRGYEQYF. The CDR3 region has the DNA TGTGCCAGCAGCCACAGGGGTTACGAGCAGTACTTC.

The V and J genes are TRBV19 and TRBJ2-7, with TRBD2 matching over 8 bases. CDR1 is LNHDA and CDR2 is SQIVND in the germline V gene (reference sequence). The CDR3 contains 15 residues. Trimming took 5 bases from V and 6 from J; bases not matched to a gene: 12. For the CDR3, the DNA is TGTGCCAGTAGTTCCTTCGGACTAGCTTCAAGCGAGCAGTACTTC. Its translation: CASSSFGLASSEQYF.

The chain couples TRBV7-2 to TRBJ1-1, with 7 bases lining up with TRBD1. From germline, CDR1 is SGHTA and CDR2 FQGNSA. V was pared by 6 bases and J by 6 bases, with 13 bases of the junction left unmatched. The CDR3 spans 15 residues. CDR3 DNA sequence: TGTGCCAGCAGTTTCTCGGGAGGGGGCGGCCCTGAAGCTTTCTTT. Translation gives CASSFSGGGGPEAFF.

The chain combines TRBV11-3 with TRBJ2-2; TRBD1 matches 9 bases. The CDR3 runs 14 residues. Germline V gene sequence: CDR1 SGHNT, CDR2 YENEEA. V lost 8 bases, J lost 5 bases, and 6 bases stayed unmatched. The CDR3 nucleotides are TGTGCCAGCCGCAGACAGGGGGTGACCGGGGAGCTGTTTTTT. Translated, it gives CASRRQGVTGELFF.

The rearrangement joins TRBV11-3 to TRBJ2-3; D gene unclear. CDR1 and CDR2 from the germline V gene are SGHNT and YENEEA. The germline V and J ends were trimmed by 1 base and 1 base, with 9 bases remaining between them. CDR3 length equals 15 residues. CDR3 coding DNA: TGTGCCAGCAGCTTAGGGGCCAGACGCACAGATACGCAGTATTTT. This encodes CASSLGARRTDTQYF.

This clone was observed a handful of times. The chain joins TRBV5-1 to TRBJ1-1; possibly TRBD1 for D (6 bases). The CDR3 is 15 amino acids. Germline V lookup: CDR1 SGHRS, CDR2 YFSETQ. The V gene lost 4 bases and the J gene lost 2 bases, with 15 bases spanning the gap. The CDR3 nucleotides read TGCGCCAGCAGCGGATCCGGGACATCCAACACTGAAGCTTTCTTT. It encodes CASSGSGTSNTEAFF.

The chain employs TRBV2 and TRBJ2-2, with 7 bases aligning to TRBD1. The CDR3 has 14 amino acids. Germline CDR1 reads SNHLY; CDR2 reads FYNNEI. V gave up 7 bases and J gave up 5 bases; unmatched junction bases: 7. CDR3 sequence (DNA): TGTGCCAGCATGGGACAGAGTTGGACCGGGGAGCTGTTTTTT. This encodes CASMGQSWTGELFF. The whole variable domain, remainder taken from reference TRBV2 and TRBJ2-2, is EPEVTQTPSHQVTQMGQEVILRCVPISNHLYFYWYRQILGQKVEFLVSFYNNEISEKSEIFDDQFSVERPDGSNFTLKIRSTKLEDSAMYFCASMGQSWTGELFFGEGSRLTVL.

CDR3 region: CASSYGTSGEYNEQFF. In DNA, the CDR3 is TGTGCCAGCAGCTACGGGACTAGCGGGGAGTACAATGAGCAGTTCTTC. The V call is TRBV7-2, the J call TRBJ2-1; the match to TRBD2 covers 13 bases. Germline CDR1 reads SGHTA; CDR2 reads FQGNSA. V lost 4 bases, J lost 4 bases, and 4 bases stayed unmatched. CDR3 length: 16 residues.

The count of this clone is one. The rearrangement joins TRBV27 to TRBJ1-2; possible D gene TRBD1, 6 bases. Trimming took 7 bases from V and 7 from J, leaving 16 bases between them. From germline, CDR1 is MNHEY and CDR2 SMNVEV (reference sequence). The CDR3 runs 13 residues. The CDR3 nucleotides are TGTGCCAGCACCCAAAGGAGGGGGGGTGGCTACACCTTC. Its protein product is CASTQRRGGGYTF.

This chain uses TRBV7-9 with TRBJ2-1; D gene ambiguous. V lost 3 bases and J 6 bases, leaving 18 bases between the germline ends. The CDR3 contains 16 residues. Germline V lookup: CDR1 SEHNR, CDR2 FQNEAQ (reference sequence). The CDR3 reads CASSFLTVGAVNEQFF. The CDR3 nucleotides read TGTGCCAGCAGCTTCCTCACAGTGGGCGCCGTCAATGAGCAGTTCTTC.

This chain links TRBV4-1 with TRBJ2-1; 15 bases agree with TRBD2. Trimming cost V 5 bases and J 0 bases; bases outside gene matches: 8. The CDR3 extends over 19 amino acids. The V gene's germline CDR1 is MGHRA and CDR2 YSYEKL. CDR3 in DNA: TGCGCCAGCAGCTCTTCGGGACTAGCGGGAGGAAGCTCCTACAATGAGCAGTTCTTC. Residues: CASSSSGLAGGSSYNEQFF.

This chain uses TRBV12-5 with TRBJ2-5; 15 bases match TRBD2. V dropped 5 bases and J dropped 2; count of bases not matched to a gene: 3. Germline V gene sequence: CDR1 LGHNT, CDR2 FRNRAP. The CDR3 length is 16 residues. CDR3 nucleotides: TGTGCTAGTGGTCCCGGACTAGCGGGAGGGCAAGAGACCCAGTACTTC. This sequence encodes CASGPGLAGGQETQYF.

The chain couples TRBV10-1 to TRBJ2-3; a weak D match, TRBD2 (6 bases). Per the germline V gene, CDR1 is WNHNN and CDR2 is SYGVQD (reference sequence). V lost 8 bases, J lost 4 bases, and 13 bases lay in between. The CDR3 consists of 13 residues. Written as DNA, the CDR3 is TGCGCCAGCCGGGGGAGAGGGTCAGATACGCAGTATTTT. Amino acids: CASRGRGSDTQYF.

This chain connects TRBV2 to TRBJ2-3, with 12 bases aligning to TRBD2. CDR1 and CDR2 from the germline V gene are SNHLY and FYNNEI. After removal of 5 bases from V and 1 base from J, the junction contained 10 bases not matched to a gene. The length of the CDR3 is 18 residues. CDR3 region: CASSKGLAGSRGTDTQYF. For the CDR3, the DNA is TGTGCCAGCAGTAAGGGACTAGCGGGTTCCCGGGGCACAGATACGCAGTATTTT.

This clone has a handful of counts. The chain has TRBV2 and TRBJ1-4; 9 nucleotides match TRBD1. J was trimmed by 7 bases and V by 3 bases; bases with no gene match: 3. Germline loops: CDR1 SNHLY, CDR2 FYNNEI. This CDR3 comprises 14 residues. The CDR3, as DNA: TGTGCCAGCAGTGATCGGACAGGGGCTGAAAAACTGTTTTTT. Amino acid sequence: CASSDRTGAEKLFF.

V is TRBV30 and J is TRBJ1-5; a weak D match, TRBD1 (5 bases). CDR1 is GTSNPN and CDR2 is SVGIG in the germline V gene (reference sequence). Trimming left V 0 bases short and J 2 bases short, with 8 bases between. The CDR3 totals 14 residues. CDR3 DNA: TGTGCCTGGAGTGTACTGACAGGCAATCAGCCCCAGCATTTT. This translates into CAWSVLTGNQPQHF. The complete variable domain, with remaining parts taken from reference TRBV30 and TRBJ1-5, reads SQTIHQWPATLVQPVGSPLSLECTVEGTSNPNLYWYRQAAGRGLQLLFYSVGIGQISSEVPQNLSASRPQDRQFILSSKKLLLSDSGFYLCAWSVLTGNQPQHFGDGTRLSIL.

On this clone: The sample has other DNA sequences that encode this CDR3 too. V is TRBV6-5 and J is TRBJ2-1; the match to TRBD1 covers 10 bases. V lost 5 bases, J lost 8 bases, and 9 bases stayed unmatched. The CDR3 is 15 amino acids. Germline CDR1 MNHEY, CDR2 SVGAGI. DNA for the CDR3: TGTGCCAGCAGTCCAGACAGGGGGCGTTCCCATGAGCAGTTCTTC. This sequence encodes CASSPDRGRSHEQFF.

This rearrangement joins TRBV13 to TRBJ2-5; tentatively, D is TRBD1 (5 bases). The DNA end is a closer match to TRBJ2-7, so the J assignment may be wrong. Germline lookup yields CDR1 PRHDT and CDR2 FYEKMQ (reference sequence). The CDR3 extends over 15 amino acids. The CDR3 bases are TGTGCCAGCAGCTTCCGGGCCAAGGGGCCCTACGAGCAGTACTTC. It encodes CASSFRAKGPYEQYF.

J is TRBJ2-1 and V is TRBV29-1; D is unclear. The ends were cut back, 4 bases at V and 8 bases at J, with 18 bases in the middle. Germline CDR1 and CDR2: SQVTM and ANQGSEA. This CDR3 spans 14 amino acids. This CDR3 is CSVVGYSEWDEQFF. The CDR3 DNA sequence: TGCAGCGTTGTGGGCTACTCGGAATGGGATGAGCAGTTCTTC.

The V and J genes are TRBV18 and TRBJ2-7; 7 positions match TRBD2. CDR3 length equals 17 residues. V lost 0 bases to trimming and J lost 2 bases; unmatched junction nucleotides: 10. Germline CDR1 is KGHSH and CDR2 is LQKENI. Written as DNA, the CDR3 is TGTGCCAGCTCACCACCGACTAGCCGGGACCAAACCTACGAGCAGTACTTC. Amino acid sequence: CASSPPTSRDQTYEQYF.